The 23 T cell receptor beta chains in this list originate from one sample, sequenced in a study of read filtering for tumor transcriptome and immune sequencing. This library used roughly 0.4 ug RNA and molecular barcoded adaptors spanning alpha/delta and beta/gamma chains. TCRdb re-called the reads with MiXCR, one entry per CDR3 protein. The table records 37,000 or so distinct CDR3 sequences, roughly an eighth of them present only once. Sequencing was performed on a population of CD138-negative cells sorted from bone marrow. The source is a donor aged 40 or older with multiple myeloma.

At least ten counts were recorded for this clonotype. The chain carries TRBV2 and TRBJ2-7; 7 bases match TRBD2. V dropped 2 bases and J dropped 4; count of bases not matched to a gene: 11. Germline V gene sequence: CDR1 SNHLY, CDR2 FYNNEI. The CDR3 runs 16 residues. CDR3 sequence: CASSESGGGALYEQYF. Here the CDR3 DNA reads TGTGCCAGCAGTGAATCTGGGGGGGGAGCCCTTTACGAGCAGTACTTC.

This clonotype was counted ten times or more. V is TRBV4-1 and J is TRBJ2-2, with D possibly being TRBD1 or TRBD2 (5 bases each). Trimming shortened V by 0 bases and J by 0 bases, and 11 bases separated the two germline ends. Germline-derived CDR1 and CDR2 are MGHRA and YSYEKL. There are 17 residues in the CDR3. CDR3 protein: CASSQDREGANTGELFF. CDR3 bases: TGCGCCAGCAGCCAAGATCGGGAAGGGGCGAACACCGGGGAGCTGTTTTTT.

This clonotype was recorded at least ten times. The chain links TRBV9 to TRBJ2-1; 7 bases map to TRBD1. J gave up 0 bases and V 3 bases, and 3 bases lay outside the gene matches. Germline lookup yields CDR1 SGDLS and CDR2 YYNGEE. The length of the CDR3 is 15 residues. The CDR3 loop is CASSETGPSYNEQFF. The CDR3 region has the DNA TGTGCCAGCAGCGAGACAGGGCCCTCCTACAATGAGCAGTTCTTC.

Worth noting for this clonotype: This clone may be a read error of a much larger clone one base away. The rearrangement uses TRBV7-2 and TRBJ2-7; possibly TRBD2 for D (5 bases). The CDR3 is 15 residues long. Germline CDR1 reads SGHTA; CDR2 reads FQGNSA. The CDR3 protein is CAGSPAAVDYYEQYF. The CDR3 DNA follows: TGTGCCGGCAGCCCCGCCGCAGTCGACTACTACGAGCAGTACTTC.

In its sample, this clonotype was seen many times. The chain joins TRBV4-1 to TRBJ2-1, with a possible D match to TRBD2 (6 bases). Germline assignment: CDR1 MGHRA and CDR2 YSYEKL. There are 18 residues in the CDR3. The V and J ends lost 1 base and 5 bases respectively, with 21 bases between them. Here the CDR3 reads CASSQATPRENGNNEQFF. Here the CDR3 DNA reads TGCGCCAGCAGCCAAGCCACTCCCCGGGAGAATGGTAACAATGAGCAGTTCTTC.

This clonotype was detected ten times or more. The rearrangement uses TRBV7-2 and TRBJ1-5; D is undetermined. Germline CDR1 and CDR2: SGHTA and FQGNSA. Trimming left V 0 bases short and J 2 bases short, with 8 bases between. CDR3 length: 15 amino acids. The CDR3 DNA sequence: TGTGCCAGCAGCTTAGCGTTGGCCGGCAATCAGCCCCAGCATTTT. This gives the protein CASSLALAGNQPQHF. The full variable domain, its missing parts supplied by reference TRBV7-2 and TRBJ1-5, is GAGVSQSPSNKVTEKGKDVELRCDPISGHTALYWYRQSLGQGLEFLIYFQGNSAPDKSGLPSDRFSAERTGGSVSTLTIQRTQQEDSAVYLCASSLALAGNQPQHFGDGTRLSIL.

This clonotype was detected ten times or more. This chain links TRBV28 with TRBJ2-2, with D possibly being TRBD2 (5 bases). CDR1 is MDHEN and CDR2 is SYDVKM in the germline V gene. V lost 10 bases and J 0 bases, leaving 9 bases between the germline ends. The CDR3 has 13 amino acids. The CDR3 DNA is TGTGCCACGGCGGGCCCGAACACCGGGGAGCTGTTTTTT. It is translated as CATAGPNTGELFF.

In this sample, this clonotype turned up many times. The V and J genes are TRBV30 and TRBJ1-1; D is perhaps TRBD1 (5 bases). CDR3 size: 14 residues. CDR1 and CDR2 from the germline V gene are GTSNPN and SVGIG (reference sequence). V was pared by 4 bases and J by 1 base, with 13 bases between. CDR3 nucleotide sequence: TGTGCCTGGAAGGTGGGGCCTTGGAACACTGAAGCTTTCTTT. Its protein is CAWKVGPWNTEAFF.

This clonotype showed up many times. This rearrangement joins TRBV20-1 to TRBJ2-1; possibly TRBD2 for D (6 bases). Germline assignment: CDR1 DFQATT and CDR2 SNEGSKA (reference sequence). This CDR3 comprises 14 residues. V was pared by 3 bases and J by 0 bases, with 9 bases between. The CDR3 DNA reads as TGCAGTGCTAGTAGACTAGGCTCCTACAATGAGCAGTTCTTC. Its protein is CSASRLGSYNEQFF.

This clonotype was seen at least ten times. The genes are TRBV6-5 and TRBJ2-5; 11 bases match TRBD2. Losses at the gene ends were 5 bases for V and 5 bases for J; bases not matched to a gene: 10. CDR3 size: 16 residues. The V gene's germline CDR1 is MNHEY and CDR2 SVGAGI. CDR3 coding DNA: TGTGCCAGCAGTAACATCGGACTAGCGGGTTGGGAGACCCAGTACTTC. As protein: CASSNIGLAGWETQYF.

Concerning this clonotype: An end of the junction differs from the germline gene, which may be a read error. V gene TRBV19 combines with J gene TRBJ1-5; 9 positions match TRBD1. The CDR3 has 17 amino acids. From germline, CDR1 is LNHDA and CDR2 SQIVND (reference sequence). CDR3 in DNA: TGTGTCAGTAGTTTGGGGAGGGACAGGGCGAGCAATCAGCCCCAGCACTTT. It translates to CVSSLGRDRASNQPQHF.

This clonotype came up a few times. It differs at one base from a far larger clone, so likely a read error. The chain joins TRBV12-3 or TRBV12-4 to TRBJ1-2; the D is unclear. The CDR3 is made up of 14 amino acids. Trimming took off 6 bases at V and 4 bases at J, with 15 bases between the two ends. The DNA of the CDR3 is TGTGCCAGCAGCCTCGGACGGGAGCTCTATGGCTACACCTTC. Protein: CASSLGRELYGYTF.

This clonotype has just a few counts. Being one base from a much bigger clone, this may be a read error. V gene TRBV4-2 combines with J gene TRBJ1-1; tentatively, D is TRBD1 (6 bases). With 2 bases removed from V and 6 bases from J, the gap between germline ends came to 19 bases. The CDR3 contains 16 residues. Germline V gene data show CDR1 as LGHNA and CDR2 as YNFKEQ. The DNA for the CDR3 is TGTGCCAGCAGCCAATCTATGACAGGCAAGACGGCTGAAGCTTTCTTT. Translating gives CASSQSMTGKTAEAFF.

This clonotype was seen at least ten times. The V gene is TRBV29-1, the J gene TRBJ2-5; 8 nucleotides match TRBD1. The CDR3 has 12 residues. Germline loops: CDR1 SQVTM, CDR2 ANQGSEA. J gave up 2 bases and V 8 bases, and 4 bases lay outside the gene matches. In DNA, the CDR3 is TGCAGCTTACGACAGGGGCAAGAGACCCAGTACTTC. Amino acids: CSLRQGQETQYF.

This sequence joins TRBV12-3 or TRBV12-4 and TRBJ1-5, with D perhaps TRBD1 (5 bases). The CDR3 consists of 19 residues. V was cut by 2 bases and J by 5 bases, with 25 bases left in between. CDR3 sequence reads: CASSLSLGVGEAGHQPQHF. The CDR3 coding sequence is TGTGCCAGCAGTTTATCCCTGGGAGTAGGGGAGGCAGGCCATCAGCCCCAGCATTTT.

There are many counts of this clonotype. The chain has TRBV6-1 and TRBJ2-7; TRBD2 agrees at 13 bases. The ends lost 4 bases at V and 6 bases at J; junction bases unmatched: 6. The length of the CDR3 is 15 residues. In germline, CDR1 is MNHNS, CDR2 SASEGT. CDR3 amino acids: CASSAGTSGMGEQYF. The CDR3 nucleotides are TGTGCCAGCAGTGCCGGGACTAGCGGGATGGGCGAGCAGTACTTC.

This clonotype was seen a few times. The V call is TRBV29-1, the J call TRBJ2-1; no clear D gene. The CDR3 totals 11 residues. Germline CDR1 SQVTM, CDR2 ANQGSEA. The V end lost 7 bases, the J end lost 10 bases, and 14 bases lay between the germline ends. CDR3 protein: CSARTGIEQFF. CDR3 coding DNA: TGCAGCGCAAGAACCGGTATCGAGCAGTTCTTC.

Many counts were recorded for this clonotype. J is TRBJ2-2 and V is TRBV2; 8 nucleotides match TRBD1. Germline loops: CDR1 SNHLY, CDR2 FYNNEI. This CDR3 has 15 amino acids. The trim removed 6 bases at V and 4 bases at J, leaving 7 bases unmatched. The CDR3 DNA follows: TGTGCCAGCAGACTGGGACAGGTAGTCACCGGGGAGCTGTTTTTT. Its translation: CASRLGQVVTGELFF.

This clonotype was observed many times. This chain joins TRBV28 and TRBJ2-7; 9 positions match TRBD1. Germline V gene sequence: CDR1 MDHEN, CDR2 SYDVKM. Trimming took 3 bases from V and 6 from J; bases not matched to a gene: 6. The CDR3 spans 14 residues. This CDR3 is CASSFRGQGTEQYF. CDR3 coding DNA: TGTGCCAGCAGTTTTCGGGGACAGGGTACCGAGCAGTACTTC.

At least ten counts were recorded for this clonotype. The genes are TRBV12-3 or TRBV12-4 and TRBJ1-1; no definite D call. V lost 2 bases and J lost 1, with 5 bases in between. This CDR3 region has 13 residues. The CDR3 sequence: CASSLFGNTEAFF. The CDR3 DNA reads as TGTGCCAGCAGTTTATTTGGGAACACTGAAGCTTTCTTT.

The table lists this clonotype with many counts. The CDR3 region has the DNA TGCGCCAGCAGCCACGGAGGTTTTAGGGTATCTGGGGCCAACGTCCTGACTTTC. Translating it yields CASSHGGFRVSGANVLTF. This rearrangement joins TRBV4-1 to TRBJ2-6, with TRBD2 as a possible D gene (5 bases). The germline V and J ends were trimmed by 3 bases and 1 base, with 16 bases remaining between them. Per the germline V gene, CDR1 is MGHRA and CDR2 is YSYEKL. The CDR3 has 18 residues.

As to this clonotype: Just one base apart from a much larger clone, this may be a read error. This sequence joins TRBV3-1 and TRBJ1-1; a weak D match, TRBD1 (6 bases). The CDR3 sequence is 13 residues long. Looked up from germline, CDR1 is LGHDT and CDR2 is YNNKEL (reference sequence). Trimming left V 4 bases short and J 10 bases short, with 16 bases between. The CDR3: CASSRDWGGAAFF. CDR3 DNA: TGTGCCAGCAGCCGAGATTGGGGGGGGGCAGCTTTCTTT.

Ten or more counts support this clonotype. J is TRBJ2-3 and V is TRBV20-1; tentatively, D is TRBD2 (6 bases). This CDR3 is built from 14 residues. V was pared by 3 bases and J by 2 bases, with 12 bases between. CDR1 and CDR2 (germline): DFQATT, SNEGSKA (reference sequence). The CDR3 sequence is CSASWGGTTDTQYF. DNA for the CDR3: TGCAGTGCTAGTTGGGGCGGGACCACAGATACGCAGTATTTT.